This record concerns one T cell receptor beta chain sequence. V was pared by 2 bases and J by 6 bases, with 6 bases of the junction left unmatched. CDR1 and CDR2 (germline): MNHEY, SVGEGT. The CDR3 contains 14 residues. Original processing notes: Amplification with reference gene primers provided the estimates of nucleated cell counts. Generated by immunoSEQ multiplex PCR, the TCRdb table keeps only in-frame clones and is missing some. From that table come the V and J calls and clone size; the DNA was used to work out D and trimming. The sample contains about 200,000 clones, about nine tenths of which appear only once. The data stem from a study of blood T cell repertoires in COVID-19.

The material sequenced was peripheral blood. The clonotype was recovered from a woman in her 70s with acute or convalescent COVID-19. This chain joins TRBV6-2 or TRBV6-3 and TRBJ2-7, with 8 bases lining up with TRBD1. The CDR3 here is CASSYGAGGFEQYF. The CDR3 bases are TGTGCCAGCAGTTACGGGGCAGGGGGCTTCGAGCAGTACTTC.